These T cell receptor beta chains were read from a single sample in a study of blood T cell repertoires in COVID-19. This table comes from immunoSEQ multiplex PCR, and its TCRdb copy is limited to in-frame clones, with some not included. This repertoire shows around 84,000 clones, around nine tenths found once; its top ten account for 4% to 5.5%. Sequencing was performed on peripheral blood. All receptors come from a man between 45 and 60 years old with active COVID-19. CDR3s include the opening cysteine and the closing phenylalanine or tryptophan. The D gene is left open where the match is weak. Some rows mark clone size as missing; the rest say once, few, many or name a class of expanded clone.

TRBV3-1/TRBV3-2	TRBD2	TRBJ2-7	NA	TGTGCCAGCACCACTGGGTCGGGAGGCTGGTACGAGCAGTACTTC	CASTTGSGGWYEQYF
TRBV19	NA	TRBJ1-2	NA	TGTGCCAGTAGCCTGCAGGGAATAGGGGGCTACACCTTC	CASSLQGIGGYTF
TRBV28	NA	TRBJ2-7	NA	TGTGCCAGCAGTTCAGGACAGTACTATGGTGGTGCGTACTTC	CASSSGQYYGGAYF
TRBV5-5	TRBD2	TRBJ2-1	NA	TGTGCCAGCAGACCTCGTTTACAGGGACTAGCGGGAACATCCAATGAGCAGTTCTTC	CASRPRLQGLAGTSNEQFF
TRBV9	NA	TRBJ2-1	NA	TGTGCCAGCAGCCTAGGGGGGGACTACAATGAGCAGTTCTTC	CASSLGGDYNEQFF
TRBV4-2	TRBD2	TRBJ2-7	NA	TGTGCCAGCAGCCTAACCACCGGGACTAGCGGGAGGAGCTCCTACGAGCAGTACTTC	CASSLTTGTSGRSSYEQYF
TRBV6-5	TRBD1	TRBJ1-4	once	TGTGCCAGCAGTCCCCAAACAGGGGGCGTTGAAAAACTGTTTTTT	CASSPQTGGVEKLFF
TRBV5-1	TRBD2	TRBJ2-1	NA	TGCGCCAGCAGCTGGAGACTAGCGGGAGGTTACAATGAGCAGTTCTTC	CASSWRLAGGYNEQFF
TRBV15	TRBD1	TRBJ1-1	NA	TGTGCCACCAGCAGGGGGGACAGGGGGCGCAGAACTGAAGCTTTCTTT	CATSRGDRGRRTEAFF
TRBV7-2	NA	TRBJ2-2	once	TGTGCCAGCAGGGTCGGTGGGGGAGGCCACGTAACCGGGGAGCTGTTTTTT	CASRVGGGGHVTGELFF
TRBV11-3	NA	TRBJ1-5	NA	TGTGCCAGCAGCTTAGACGGTACGGGAGATCAGCCCCAGCATTTT	CASSLDGTGDQPQHF
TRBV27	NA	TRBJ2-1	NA	TGTGCCAGCAGTCTTAGCGTAGTCTACAATGAGCAGTTCTTC	CASSLSVVYNEQFF
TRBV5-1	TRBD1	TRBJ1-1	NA	TGCGCCAGCAGCACCGTAGACAGGGTATCAAAAGCTTTCTTT	CASSTVDRVSKAFF
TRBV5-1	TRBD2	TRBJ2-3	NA	TGCGCCAGCAGCTTGACTAGCGCACCAGATACGCAGTATTTT	CASSLTSAPDTQYF
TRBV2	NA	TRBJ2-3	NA	TGTGCCAGCCACATAACAGATACGCAGTATTTT	CASHITDTQYF
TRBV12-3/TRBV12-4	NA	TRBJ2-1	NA	TGTGCCACCCGCACCCTGGGAGTTGAGCAGTTCTTC	CATRTLGVEQFF
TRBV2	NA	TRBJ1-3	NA	TGTGCCAGCAGTAGAGGGTATAAGAACACCATATATTTT	CASSRGYKNTIYF
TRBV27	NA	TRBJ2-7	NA	TGTGCCAGCAGTTTCAAAGGGGGAGTCCACTACGAGCAGTACTTC	CASSFKGGVHYEQYF
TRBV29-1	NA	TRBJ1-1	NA	TGCAGCGTTGTTTTACAGGCGGTGAACACTGAAGCTTTCTTT	CSVVLQAVNTEAFF
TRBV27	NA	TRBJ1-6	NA	TGTGCCAGCAGTTTCTCCCCCGGTACTAATTCACCCCTCCACTTT	CASSFSPGTNSPLHF
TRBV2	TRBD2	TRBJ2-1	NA	TGTGCCAGCATAGTGCTAGCGGCTAAAATGAGCTCCTACAATGAGCAGTTCTTC	CASIVLAAKMSSYNEQFF
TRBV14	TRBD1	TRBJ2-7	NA	TGTGCCAGCAGCGCTAGTCCGGGACAGGGGAAAATCTACGAGCAGTACTTC	CASSASPGQGKIYEQYF
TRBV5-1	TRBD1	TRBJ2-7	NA	TGCGCCAGCAGCAGGGGGCTAGTCTACGAGCAGTACTTC	CASSRGLVYEQYF
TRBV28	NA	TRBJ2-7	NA	TGTGCCAGCAGTCAGGTGACGAGATACGGAGGATACGAGCAGTACTTC	CASSQVTRYGGYEQYF
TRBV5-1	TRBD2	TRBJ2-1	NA	TGCGCCAGCAGCATAACTAGCGTGAGCTCCTACAATGAGCAGTTCTTC	CASSITSVSSYNEQFF
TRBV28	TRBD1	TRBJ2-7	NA	TGTGCCAGCAGAACAGGACAGGGGTCAGCCGAGCAGTACTTC	CASRTGQGSAEQYF
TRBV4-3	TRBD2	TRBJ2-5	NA	TGCGCCAGCAGCCATGATAGCGGGCCTCAAGAGACCCAGTACTTC	CASSHDSGPQETQYF
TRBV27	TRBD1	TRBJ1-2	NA	TGTGCCAGCAGTTGGGGGACAGGGAGGTTGTCGGTATATGGCTACACCTTC	CASSWGTGRLSVYGYTF
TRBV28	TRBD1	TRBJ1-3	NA	TGTGCCAGCAGTTTGCTTACAGGGGTCGGAAACACCATATATTTT	CASSLLTGVGNTIYF
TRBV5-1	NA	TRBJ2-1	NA	TGCGCCAGCAGCTTGGTGACTAGATCCCCGCACAATGAGCAGTTCTTC	CASSLVTRSPHNEQFF
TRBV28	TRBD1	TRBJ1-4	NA	TGTGCCATCGGGACAGGGGGCATCTTAAGGGGTGAAAAACTGTTTTTT	CAIGTGGILRGEKLFF
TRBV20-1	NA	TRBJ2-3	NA	TGCAGTGCTAGCCCTCGGGATACGCAGTATTTT	CSASPRDTQYF
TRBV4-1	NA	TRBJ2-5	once	TGCGCCAGCAGCCAAGTGGGGGGAGGTGGGTTTTCCGAGACCCAGTACTTC	CASSQVGGGGFSETQYF
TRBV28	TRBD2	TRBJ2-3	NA	TGTGCCAGCACCGCGGGACTAGCGGCTAGCACAGATACGCAGTATTTT	CASTAGLAASTDTQYF
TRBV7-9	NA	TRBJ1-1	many	TGTGCCAGCAGCTTAGTTGAGGGTGAAGCTTTCTTT	CASSLVEGEAFF
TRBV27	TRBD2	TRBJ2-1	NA	TGTGCCAGCAGTTACGCTGCGGGGGACTCCTACAATGAGCAGTTCTTC	CASSYAAGDSYNEQFF
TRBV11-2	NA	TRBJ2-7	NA	TGTGCCAGCAGCACGACAGCTAGCTCCTACGAGCAGTACTTC	CASSTTASSYEQYF
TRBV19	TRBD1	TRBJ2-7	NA	TGTGCCAGCCGACAGGGTAACTACGAGCAGTACTTC	CASRQGNYEQYF
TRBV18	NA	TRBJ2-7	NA	TGTGCCAGCTCAGAGGCGGGCGAGCAGTACTTC	CASSEAGEQYF
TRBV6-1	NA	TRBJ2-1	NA	TGTGCCAGCAGTGAATTAACGGGAGCCCTGTTCTTC	CASSELTGALFF
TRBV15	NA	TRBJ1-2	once	TGTGCCACCAGTTTGGGGCCTACCTATGGCTACACCTTC	CATSLGPTYGYTF
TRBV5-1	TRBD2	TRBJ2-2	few	TGCGCCAGCAGCTTGGGACTAGCGGGAGACACCGGGGAGCTGTTTTTT	CASSLGLAGDTGELFF